Presented here are 30 T cell receptor beta chains from one specimen sequenced in a study of blood T cells in healthy people across ages (dated by TCRdb to the mid-2010s). Libraries were made using 5' RACE. TCRdb shows the sequencer as Illumina HiSeq 2500. A second roughly 7 to 11 cycle PCR used a sample-barcoded 5' primer and a J-beta primer mix. The public sequencing data were trimmed at Q25 with fastp and processed into clonotypes with MiXCR by TCRdb, which kept only in-frame beta chains. When rows share a CDR3 protein, they turn into one entry using the most common DNA and genes. The table for this sample lists roughly 680,000 distinct CDR3 sequences; roughly 21% of them were counted only once. The top ten hold roughly 3.7% of the sample. Sequenced material: blood. The receptor source for this set is a man aged 70 or older in good health.

J is TRBJ1-2 and V is TRBV6-6; 11 nucleotides line up with TRBD1. The junction had 6 bases not matched to a gene; V was cut back by 6 bases and J by 3 bases. The CDR3 extends over 15 amino acids. Germline V gene sequence: CDR1 MNHNY, CDR2 SVGAGI (reference sequence). CDR3 loop: CASSGRTGGDYGYTF. CDR3 DNA: TGTGCCAGCAGCGGCCGGACAGGGGGCGACTATGGCTACACCTTC.

With regard to this clonotype: One end of the junction varies from germline; a read error may be responsible. This chain joins TRBV7-7 and TRBJ2-3; maybe TRBD1 (5 bases). The CDR3 runs 14 residues. Germline lookup yields CDR1 SSHAT and CDR2 FNYEAQ (reference sequence). CDR3 sequence reads: CASSQSDITDTQYF. The CDR3 DNA reads TGTGCTAGCAGTCAATCGGACATCACAGATACGCAGTATTTT.

This clonotype was observed many times. V usage is TRBV20-1 and J usage is TRBJ2-3; no reliable D call. CDR3 length equals 9 residues. The V gene lost 7 bases and the J gene lost 3 bases, with 2 bases spanning the gap. In germline, CDR1 is DFQATT, CDR2 SNEGSKA (reference sequence). The CDR3 region has the DNA TGCAGTGTTACAGATACGCAGTATTTT. As protein: CSVTDTQYF.

The J gene is TRBJ2-7, the V gene TRBV2, with D possibly called TRBD1 or TRBD2 (6 bases each). CDR3 size: 15 residues. V was trimmed by 3 bases and J by 3 bases, leaving 15 bases between them. Germline assignment: CDR1 SNHLY and CDR2 FYNNEI. The chain's CDR3 is CASSDPPGASYEQYF. CDR3 DNA: TGTGCCAGCAGTGATCCCCCGGGGGCTAGCTACGAGCAGTACTTC. Looking up the rest from reference TRBV2 and TRBJ2-7 gives the full variable domain: EPEVTQTPSHQVTQMGQEVILRCVPISNHLYFYWYRQILGQKVEFLVSFYNNEISEKSEIFDDQFSVERPDGSNFTLKIRSTKLEDSAMYFCASSDPPGASYEQYFGPGTRLTVT.

The sample holds many counts of this clonotype. The chain uses TRBV29-1 and TRBJ2-6; no clear D. V was trimmed by 7 bases and J by 3 bases, leaving 7 bases between them. This CDR3 comprises 12 residues. Germline CDR1 reads SQVTM; CDR2 reads ANQGSEA. The CDR3: CSAHDGANVLTF. In nucleotides, the CDR3 is TGCAGCGCCCACGATGGGGCCAACGTCCTGACTTTC.

The rearrangement links TRBV5-1 to TRBJ2-2; TRBD2 aligns across 11 bases. This CDR3 contains 14 residues. Per germline, CDR1 SGHRS and CDR2 YFSETQ. V gave up 4 bases and J gave up 7 bases; unmatched junction bases: 3. The CDR3 here is CASSPGTSGGELFF. The CDR3 bases are TGCGCCAGCAGCCCCGGGACTAGCGGCGGGGAGCTGTTTTTT.

This clonotype appeared a few times. V gene TRBV4-1 combines with J gene TRBJ2-1; 9 positions agree with TRBD1. Germline V gene sequence: CDR1 MGHRA, CDR2 YSYEKL. The length of the CDR3 is 13 residues. With 9 bases clipped from V and 4 bases from J, the junction kept 4 bases outside the gene matches. CDR3 loop: CASGDRVYNEQFF. In DNA form, the CDR3 reads TGCGCCAGTGGGGACAGGGTGTACAATGAGCAGTTCTTC.

The chain is built from TRBV29-1 and TRBJ2-5; D remains unclear. Matching the DNA end better, TRBJ2-1 makes the J call doubtful. The CDR3 length is 14 residues. In germline, CDR1 is SQVTM, CDR2 ANQGSEA. CDR3 protein: CSVGSRSGVGEQFF. In nucleotides, the CDR3 is TGCAGCGTTGGGAGCAGATCGGGCGTCGGTGAGCAGTTCTTC.

This chain links TRBV4-1 with TRBJ1-5; 10 bases align to TRBD1. The V gene end was trimmed by 0 bases and the J gene end by 9 bases; junction bases not matched to a gene: 5. Germline loops: CDR1 MGHRA, CDR2 YSYEKL. The CDR3 runs 15 residues. The CDR3 nucleotides read TGCGCCAGCAGCCAAGATGGGACAGGGGTTTCGCCCCAGCATTTT. This sequence encodes CASSQDGTGVSPQHF.

The rearrangement joins TRBV7-2 to TRBJ2-7; TRBD1 might be the D (5 bases). This CDR3 spans 14 amino acids. V was cut by 7 bases and J by 0 bases, with 13 bases left in between. Germline V gene sequence: CDR1 SGHTA, CDR2 FQGNSA. This CDR3 reads CASTKGPGSYEQYF. The DNA of the CDR3 is TGTGCCAGCACGAAGGGGCCAGGCTCCTACGAGCAGTACTTC. Full variable domain (missing parts from reference TRBV7-2 and TRBJ2-7): GAGVSQSPSNKVTEKGKDVELRCDPISGHTALYWYRQSLGQGLEFLIYFQGNSAPDKSGLPSDRFSAERTGGSVSTLTIQRTQQEDSAVYLCASTKGPGSYEQYFGPGTRLTVT.

The gene calls are TRBV20-1 and TRBJ2-2, with 13 bases identical to TRBD2. V shed 5 bases, J shed 7 bases, and the junction held 7 bases outside the gene matches. Germline-derived CDR1 and CDR2 are DFQATT and SNEGSKA (reference sequence). There are 15 residues in the CDR3. The CDR3 sequence: CSARRTSGSNGELFF. The CDR3 coding sequence is TGCAGTGCTCGGAGGACTAGCGGGAGTAACGGGGAGCTGTTTTTT.

CDR3 protein: CASIGYAEAFF. DNA for the CDR3: TGTGCCAGCATAGGGTACGCTGAAGCTTTCTTT. V usage is TRBV28 and J usage is TRBJ1-1; D is unclear. The V end lost 7 bases, the J end lost 6 bases, and 9 bases lay between the germline ends. The germline gives CDR1 MDHEN, CDR2 SYDVKM. The CDR3 is 11 amino acids.

This clonotype has only a few counts. The J gene is TRBJ1-2, the V gene TRBV29-1; TRBD1 is a possible D gene (6 bases). V lost 4 bases and J 3 bases, leaving 12 bases between the germline ends. The CDR3 covers 13 residues. The V gene's germline CDR1 is SQVTM and CDR2 ANQGSEA. CDR3 in amino acids: CSVGDNTYYGYTF. The CDR3 DNA sequence: TGCAGCGTTGGGGACAACACTTACTATGGCTACACCTTC.

This clonotype was found a few times. The chain joins TRBV4-1 to TRBJ1-1; D is undetermined. Per the germline V gene, CDR1 is MGHRA and CDR2 is YSYEKL. The CDR3 spans 17 residues. Trimming shortened V by 0 bases and J by 6 bases, and 20 bases separated the two germline ends. The CDR3 DNA follows: TGCGCCAGCAGCCAAGATTTCCCCCTGGGGAATGGGCCTGAAGCTTTCTTT. Translation gives CASSQDFPLGNGPEAFF.

This clonotype has more than one count but fewer than ten. The chain carries TRBV28 and TRBJ1-4, with 10 bases lining up with TRBD1. V dropped 7 bases and J dropped 5; count of bases not matched to a gene: 10. The germline V gene has CDR1 MDHEN and CDR2 SYDVKM. The CDR3 covers 16 residues. CDR3 nucleotide sequence: TGTGCCAGCATCAGCCCCTCGGGACAGGGGAATGAAAAACTGTTTTTT. It yields the protein CASISPSGQGNEKLFF. Complete variable domain (other parts from reference TRBV28 and TRBJ1-4): DVKVTQSSRYLVKRTGEKVFLECVQDMDHENMFWYRQDPGLGLRLIYFSYDVKMKEKGDIPEGYSVSREKKERFSLILESASTNQTSMYLCASISPSGQGNEKLFFGSGTQLSVL.

The chain employs TRBV4-3 and TRBJ2-3; 12 bases line up with TRBD2. This CDR3 contains 17 residues. Looked up from germline, CDR1 is LGHNA and CDR2 is YSLEER. V was clipped by 4 bases and J by 1 base; unmatched bases: 6. The CDR3, as DNA: TGCGCCAGCAGCCCCTCGGCTAGCGGGAGGGGCACAGATACGCAGTATTTT. The encoded protein is CASSPSASGRGTDTQYF.

This clonotype was seen a handful of times. This chain's CDR3 is CASNYGATNEKLFF. DNA of the CDR3: TGTGCCAGCAACTACGGGGCAACTAATGAAAAACTGTTTTTT. The rearrangement links TRBV12-3 or TRBV12-4 to TRBJ1-4; no clear D gene. Trimming cost V 7 bases and J 0 bases, with 9 bases left between them. The CDR3 loop spans 14 amino acids.

This clonotype was detected a few times. The chain couples TRBV2 to TRBJ1-1, with D tentatively TRBD1 (5 bases). The CDR3 consists of 14 residues. Germline-derived CDR1 and CDR2 are SNHLY and FYNNEI. V dropped 1 base and J dropped 1 base, with 7 bases sitting between them. The CDR3 spells CASSEVGGNTEAFF. The CDR3, as DNA: TGTGCCAGCAGTGAAGTGGGGGGGAACACTGAAGCTTTCTTT.

This clonotype was found a few times. The rearrangement uses TRBV7-2 and TRBJ2-3, with TRBD1 matching over 7 bases. Looked up from germline, CDR1 is SGHTA and CDR2 is FQGNSA. The CDR3 is 13 amino acids. Germline trimming cut 7 bases from V and 9 bases from J; bases unmatched to any gene: 10. This CDR3 is CASTNYEGATQYF. The CDR3, as DNA: TGTGCCAGCACCAATTATGAGGGGGCGACGCAGTATTTT.

A few counts support this clonotype. The V call is TRBV11-2, the J call TRBJ2-7; possible D gene TRBD2, 5 bases. In germline, CDR1 is SGHAT, CDR2 FQNNGV. The CDR3 is made up of 15 amino acids. V lost 1 base and J lost 0, with 10 bases in between. The CDR3 protein is CASSLAGYPSYEQYF. CDR3 nucleotide sequence: TGTGCCAGCAGCTTAGCGGGATACCCCTCCTACGAGCAGTACTTC.

CDR3 in amino acids: CASSLEGGRASTDTQYF. CDR3 coding DNA: TGTGCCAGCAGCTTAGAAGGGGGGAGGGCCTCCACAGATACGCAGTATTTT. The V gene is TRBV11-2, the J gene TRBJ2-3, with D possibly TRBD2 on 7 matching bases. Germline-derived CDR1 and CDR2 are SGHAT and FQNNGV. This CDR3 has 17 residues. The V gene lost 0 bases and the J gene lost 2 bases, with 15 bases spanning the gap.

The chain carries TRBV7-2 and TRBJ2-7; perhaps TRBD1 as D (5 bases). V was pared by 0 bases and J by 3 bases, with 9 bases between. The germline V gene encodes CDR1 SGHTA and CDR2 FQGNSA. The CDR3 runs 14 residues. CDR3: CASSLALDNYEQYF. In DNA, the CDR3 is TGTGCCAGCAGCTTAGCCTTGGACAACTACGAGCAGTACTTC.

This clonotype has at least ten counts. The V gene is TRBV19, the J gene TRBJ2-1; TRBD2 agrees at 13 bases. The CDR3 runs 17 residues. V shed 4 bases and J 5 bases; nucleotides not matched to a gene: 8. Germline values: CDR1 LNHDA, CDR2 SQIVND (reference sequence). The CDR3 DNA reads as TGTGCCAGTAGTAGGGTACTAGCGGGAGGGAACCACAATGAGCAGTTCTTC. This gives the protein CASSRVLAGGNHNEQFF.

The table lists this clonotype with many counts. The V gene is TRBV7-2, the J gene TRBJ2-3; no clear D gene. V was clipped by 4 bases and J by 1 base, with 3 bases between them. The CDR3 consists of 12 residues. Germline V CDR1 and CDR2: SGHTA, FQGNSA. CDR3 sequence reads: CASSSRTDTQYF. The CDR3 DNA reads as TGTGCCAGCAGCTCACGCACAGATACGCAGTATTTT.

The chain joins TRBV6-6 to TRBJ1-2; D ambiguous. Germline V CDR1 and CDR2: MNHNY, SVGAGI (reference sequence). The CDR3 consists of 15 residues. Trimming stripped 1 base from V and 0 bases from J, with 9 bases between. CDR3 sequence reads: CASSYLAETNYGYTF. Written as DNA, the CDR3 is TGTGCCAGCAGTTACTTGGCAGAAACTAACTATGGCTACACCTTC.

V is TRBV20-1 and J is TRBJ1-2; 7 nucleotides align to TRBD1. CDR1 DFQATT and CDR2 SNEGSKA come from the germline V gene (reference sequence). With 0 bases clipped from V and 13 bases from J, the junction kept 20 bases outside the gene matches. The CDR3 runs 16 residues. CDR3 in DNA: TGCAGTGCTAGAGATGAATACAGGGGAAAGGGGAAGGACAGCACCTTC. The encoded protein is CSARDEYRGKGKDSTF.

The chain carries TRBV2 and TRBJ1-2; D is unresolved. This CDR3 region has 14 residues. The germline CDR1 and CDR2 sequences are SNHLY and FYNNEI. V was pared by 4 bases and J by 4 bases, with 13 bases between. The CDR3 region is CASSVLASGYGYTF. The CDR3 nucleotides are TGTGCCAGCAGTGTTTTGGCCTCGGGCTATGGCTACACCTTC. The whole variable domain, remainder taken from reference TRBV2 and TRBJ1-2, is EPEVTQTPSHQVTQMGQEVILRCVPISNHLYFYWYRQILGQKVEFLVSFYNNEISEKSEIFDDQFSVERPDGSNFTLKIRSTKLEDSAMYFCASSVLASGYGYTFGSGTRLTVV.

This rearrangement joins TRBV5-1 to TRBJ2-5; either TRBD1 or TRBD2 may fit D (5 bases each). The V gene lost 4 bases and the J gene lost 11 bases, with 24 bases spanning the gap. Germline-derived CDR1 and CDR2 are SGHRS and YFSETQ. The CDR3 covers 15 residues. Here the CDR3 DNA reads TGCGCCAGCAGCCGCGGACCTACAGAGGTGGGGGAGCAGTACTTC. Encoded protein: CASSRGPTEVGEQYF.

This clonotype has more than one count but fewer than ten. This rearrangement joins TRBV12-3 or TRBV12-4 to TRBJ1-2, with a possible D match to TRBD1 (6 bases). The V end was cut by 6 bases, the J end by 4 bases, with 18 bases between. CDR3 length: 15 residues. The CDR3 coding sequence is TGTGCCAGCAGACCGACAGGAAAACGGGGCTATGGCTACACCTTC. This sequence encodes CASRPTGKRGYGYTF.

Only a few counts were recorded for this clonotype. This chain joins TRBV6-2 or TRBV6-3 and TRBJ2-3; perhaps TRBD2 as D (6 bases). Trimming pared 2 bases from V and 5 bases from J, leaving 11 bases between. Germline CDR1 MNHEY, CDR2 SVGEGT. The CDR3 has 14 residues. The CDR3 coding sequence is TGTGCCAGCAGTTACGGAAGGGGAGGAGATACGCAGTATTTT. Its protein product is CASSYGRGGDTQYF.